This T cell receptor (beta chain) was recovered during a study of blood T cell repertoires in COVID-19. The wider study: Researchers got acute and convalescent COVID-19 samples from the United States, Italy and Spain. PBMCs, B-cell-depleted T cells, or T cells were the source of the cDNA or gDNA that made up the material.

As handled by the study authors: Counts of nucleated cells, estimated from reference gene primer amplification, were obtained. Clones were sequenced by immunoSEQ multiplex PCR, and TCRdb holds only the in-frame ones, with some missing. Clone size and V and J calls were adopted from that table, with D and trimming inferred from the DNA. The table lists roughly 39,000 clones, 87% of them singletons. The sequenced material came from peripheral blood. This TCR was recovered from a man aged 50-60 years with active or convalescent COVID-19.

CDR3 in amino acids: CASSPMIDRGASYF. For the CDR3, the DNA is TGCGCCAGCAGCCCAATGATCGACCGCGGCGCTTCGTATTTT. The gene calls are TRBV5-1 and TRBJ2-3; no clear D. CDR3 length: 14 amino acids. Germline CDR1 reads SGHRS; CDR2 reads YFSETQ. V shed 4 bases and J shed 14 bases, with 23 bases lying between them. The whole variable domain, remainder taken from reference TRBV5-1 and TRBJ2-3, is KAGVTQTPRYLIKTRGQQVTLSCSPISGHRSVSWYQQTPGQGLQFLFEYFSETQRNKGNFPGRFSGRQFSNSRSEMNVSTLELGDSALYLCASSPMIDRGASYFGPGTRLTVL.